Listed below are T cell receptor beta chains from one sample, sequenced in a study of lymphopenia after photon versus proton radiotherapy. The table came from immunoSEQ multiplex PCR; TCRdb's copy has only in-frame clones and leaves some out. The sample carries some 25,000 clones, about 82% recorded once. The sequenced sample was peripheral blood, obtained from a patient treated with proton-based radiotherapy. These receptor sequences come from a woman in her 70s with pancreatic cancer. The CDR3 runs from the conserved cysteine through the conserved F or W. The order of the fields is D gene, V gene, clone size, J gene, CDR3 protein, CDR3 DNA. A D gene is named only where the DNA matches it firmly. Not every row has a clone size; where given, it reads once, few, many or a size class.

>-|TRBV7-8|-|TRBJ2-4
CASSSSGAKNIQYF
TGTGCCAGCAGCTCCTCCGGGGCTAAAAACATTCAGTACTTC
>TRBD1|TRBV5-5|-|TRBJ1-2
CASSWTGGNYGYTF
TGTGCCAGCAGTTGGACAGGGGGAAACTATGGCTACACCTTC
>TRBD2|TRBV15|-|TRBJ2-1
CATSRSGTSGNNEQFF
TGTGCCACCAGCAGATCCGGGACTAGCGGGAACAATGAGCAGTTCTTC
>TRBD1|TRBV18|-|TRBJ1-5
CASSPVGQDNQPQHF
TGTGCCAGCTCACCGGTAGGACAGGACAATCAGCCCCAGCATTTT
>-|TRBV7-2|once|TRBJ2-7
CASSLDPAPRREQYF
TGTGCCAGCAGCTTAGACCCGGCCCCCCGTCGAGAGCAGTACTTC
>-|TRBV7-2|-|TRBJ2-1
CASSLAVARTNNEQFF
TGTGCCAGCAGCTTAGCGGTGGCACGGACCAACAATGAGCAGTTCTTC
>-|TRBV5-4|-|TRBJ2-3
CASSFPGPGTDTQYF
TGTGCCAGCAGCTTCCCGGGACCCGGCACAGATACGCAGTATTTT
>-|TRBV28|few|TRBJ2-3
CASSGPLTGDGWTDTQYF
TGTGCCAGCAGTGGCCCCCTCACGGGAGATGGTTGGACAGATACGCAGTATTTT
>TRBD1|TRBV2|-|TRBJ1-2
CASITGDTYGYTF
TGTGCCAGCATAACAGGGGATACTTATGGCTACACCTTC
>-|TRBV5-1|-|TRBJ2-2
CASSLAIIGELFF
TGCGCCAGCAGTCTAGCGATCATCGGGGAGCTGTTTTTT
>-|TRBV7-9|-|TRBJ1-4
CASSALPLGYRTNEKLFF
TGTGCCAGCAGCGCGTTACCGCTGGGGTATCGGACTAATGAAAAACTGTTTTTT
>TRBD2|TRBV19|-|TRBJ2-7
CATTGGRKYEQYF
TGTGCCACGACCGGCGGGAGAAAATACGAGCAGTACTTC
>-|TRBV6-5|-|TRBJ2-5
CASSLPGGPGTQYF
TGTGCCAGCTCACTCCCGGGCGGCCCGGGGACCCAGTACTTC
>TRBD1|TRBV5-1|-|TRBJ2-5
CASAEPGGQETQYF
TGCGCCAGCGCCGAGCCAGGGGGCCAAGAGACCCAGTACTTC
>-|TRBV27|-|TRBJ2-2
CASSRDANTGELFF
TGTGCCAGCAGCAGAGACGCGAACACCGGGGAGCTGTTTTTT
>-|TRBV27|-|TRBJ2-7
CASSSRSYEQYF
TGTGCCAGCAGTTCTCGCTCCTACGAGCAGTACTTC
>-|TRBV7-9|-|TRBJ1-1
CASSLGLRQNTEAFF
TGTGCCAGCAGCTTAGGTTTGCGGCAGAACACTGAAGCTTTCTTT
>-|TRBV6-6|-|TRBJ2-7
CASSYPPTDHGYEQYF
TGTGCCAGCAGCTATCCCCCGACCGACCACGGGTACGAGCAGTACTTC
>-|TRBV5-6|-|TRBJ2-1
CASSIGRVTHNEQFF
TGTGCCAGCAGCATCGGACGTGTAACTCACAATGAGCAGTTCTTC
>-|TRBV28|few|TRBJ2-5
CASSNRGFRVSETQYF
TGTGCCAGCAGTAACCGGGGCTTTAGAGTTTCGGAGACCCAGTACTTC
>-|TRBV11-3|-|TRBJ2-3
CASSLDPSVGTQYF
TGTGCCAGCAGCTTAGACCCATCAGTGGGGACGCAGTATTTT
>-|TRBV5-6|-|TRBJ1-4
CASSPTATRSEKLFF
TGTGCCAGCAGCCCCACAGCTACTAGGAGTGAAAAACTGTTTTTT
>-|TRBV19|-|TRBJ1-1
CASSISGVVTEAFF
TGTGCCAGTAGTATATCAGGGGTGGTCACTGAAGCTTTCTTT
>-|TRBV6-5|-|TRBJ1-4
CASSYSAWTENEKLFF
TGTGCCAGCAGTTACTCGGCCTGGACAGAGAATGAAAAACTGTTTTTT
>-|TRBV19|-|TRBJ2-5
CASSAARGRQETQYF
TGTGCCAGTAGCGCGGCGCGGGGACGACAAGAGACCCAGTACTTC
>-|TRBV2|once|TRBJ2-1
CASRIDRSYRSEQFF
TGTGCCAGCAGGATCGACAGGTCTTATCGGTCCGAGCAGTTCTTC
>-|TRBV19|-|TRBJ1-6
CASSIGRFNSYNSPLHF
TGTGCCAGTAGTATCGGGCGGTTCAACTCCTATAATTCACCCCTCCACTTT
>-|TRBV7-6|-|TRBJ2-6
CASSLEGGDWAGANVLTF
TGTGCCAGCAGCTTAGAGGGCGGGGATTGGGCTGGGGCCAACGTCCTGACTTTC
>-|TRBV6-4|-|TRBJ2-3
CASSREQGQSDTQYF
TGTGCCAGCAGCCGGGAACAGGGTCAGAGCGATACGCAGTATTTT
>TRBD2|TRBV28|once|TRBJ2-1
CASSLSYLNRVTSGRGVNEQFF
TGTGCCAGCAGTTTATCCTATCTTAACAGGGTCACAAGCGGGAGGGGTGTCAATGAGCAGTTCTTC
>-|TRBV29-1|few|TRBJ2-2
CSVTPISSTGELFF
TGCAGCGTTACCCCGATTAGCAGCACCGGGGAGCTGTTTTTT
>-|TRBV7-2|-|TRBJ2-3
CASSLAKATDTQYF
TGTGCCAGCAGCTTAGCGAAAGCAACAGATACGCAGTATTTT
>-|TRBV6-1|-|TRBJ1-6
CATKGDRDSPLHF
TGTGCCACCAAAGGAGACAGAGATTCACCCCTCCACTTT
>TRBD2|TRBV2|once|TRBJ2-5
CASSEARGRVETQYF
TGTGCCAGCAGTGAGGCTCGAGGGAGGGTGGAGACCCAGTACTTC
>-|TRBV7-2|-|TRBJ1-2
CASSPEEFHYGYTF
TGTGCCAGCAGCCCTGAGGAGTTTCACTATGGCTACACCTTC
>TRBD2|TRBV7-2|-|TRBJ2-1
CASSLAPGLANYNEQFF
TGTGCCAGCAGCTTAGCCCCGGGACTAGCGAACTACAATGAGCAGTTCTTC
>TRBD2|TRBV30|-|TRBJ2-2
CAWSVTSVGTGELFF
TGTGCCTGGAGTGTAACTAGCGTGGGCACCGGGGAGCTGTTTTTT
>-|TRBV4-2|-|TRBJ2-5
CASSPAQSGLGETQYF
TGTGCCAGCAGCCCGGCCCAGAGCGGGCTGGGAGAGACCCAGTACTTC
>-|TRBV6-1|-|TRBJ1-5
CASSEERLRNQPQHF
TGTGCCAGCAGTGAAGAGCGACTAAGGAATCAGCCCCAGCATTTT
>TRBD2|TRBV11-2|-|TRBJ2-7
CASSPRTSGEYEQYF
TGTGCCAGCAGCCCCCGGACTAGCGGGGAATACGAGCAGTACTTC
>-|TRBV5-1|-|TRBJ2-1
CASSLAWDEQFF
TGCGCCAGCAGCTTGGCATGGGATGAGCAGTTCTTC
>TRBD1|TRBV28|-|TRBJ1-1
CASSLTGGTEAFF
TGTGCCAGCAGTTTGACAGGGGGCACTGAAGCTTTCTTT
>TRBD1|TRBV5-4|-|TRBJ2-2
CASSPNTQGASGELFF
TGTGCCAGCAGCCCCAACACCCAGGGGGCGTCCGGGGAGCTGTTTTTT
>-|TRBV30|once|TRBJ1-2
CAWSVKGSGGYTF
TGTGCCTGGAGTGTAAAGGGTTCGGGGGGCTACACCTTC
>TRBD2|TRBV7-2|-|TRBJ2-5
CASSPGGGSVRETQYF
TGTGCCAGCAGCCCCGGGGGAGGGAGCGTAAGGGAGACCCAGTACTTC
>TRBD2|TRBV7-8|-|TRBJ2-7
CASSSSPRTSEQYF
TGTGCCAGCAGCTCTAGCCCTAGGACTAGCGAGCAGTACTTC
>-|TRBV28|-|TRBJ2-5
CASSPDGFQETQYF
TGTGCCAGCAGCCCGGACGGGTTCCAAGAGACCCAGTACTTC
>TRBD2|TRBV19|-|TRBJ2-2
CASTKTSGRAIGELFF
TGTGCCAGTACCAAAACTAGCGGGAGGGCTATCGGGGAGCTGTTTTTT
>-|TRBV4-3|-|TRBJ2-2
CASSQRNSGANTGELFF
TGCGCCAGCAGCCAACGGAATTCGGGTGCGAACACCGGGGAGCTGTTTTTT
>-|TRBV7-4|-|TRBJ2-3
CARPGGRTDTQYF
TGTGCCCGACCGGGGGGCCGCACAGATACGCAGTATTTT
>TRBD1|TRBV11-2|-|TRBJ1-3
CASSRRDRRMESSGNTIYF
TGTGCCAGCAGCCGGAGGGACAGAAGGATGGAGAGCTCTGGAAACACCATATATTTT
>TRBD2|TRBV7-2|-|TRBJ2-1
CASSLARGVRYNEQFF
TGTGCCAGCAGCTTAGCCCGGGGGGTACGGTACAATGAGCAGTTCTTC
>TRBD1|TRBV7-6|-|TRBJ2-1
CASSFRQGNEQFF
TGTGCCAGCAGCTTTCGACAGGGTAATGAGCAGTTCTTC
>-|TRBV5-5|-|TRBJ1-4
CASAEATNEKLFF
TGTGCCAGCGCGGAAGCAACTAATGAAAAACTGTTTTTT
>TRBD2|TRBV5-1|-|TRBJ2-7
CASSLDPTSRSEQYF
TGCGCCAGCAGCTTGGATCCGACTAGCCGGTCCGAGCAGTACTTC